This T cell receptor beta chain derives from a study of T cell changes during pregnancy in multiple sclerosis. Germline CDR1 MDHEN, CDR2 SYDVKM. The CDR3 length is 15 residues. The V gene end was trimmed by 4 bases and the J gene end by 1 base; junction bases not matched to a gene: 4. Libraries were prepared by immunoSEQ multiplex PCR; TCRdb keeps only in-frame clonotypes and omits some of them. This table holds around 70,000 clones, roughly 90% found once. This clone was seen a handful of times. The clonotype originates from a female donor with multiple sclerosis, enrolled in a pregnancy study. This rearrangement joins TRBV28 to TRBJ2-1; 7 nucleotides agree with TRBD2. This specimen consisted of peripheral blood, obtained in the second trimester of pregnancy. Written as DNA, the CDR3 is TGTGCCAGCAGTTGGGAGGGTGGATCCTACAATGAGCAGTTCTTC. Protein: CASSWEGGSYNEQFF.